A single T cell receptor beta chain is shown here with its context. No antigen is known for it. Germline CDR1 MDHEN, CDR2 SYDVKM. Trimming took off 5 bases at V and 5 bases at J, with 5 bases between the two ends. The CDR3 runs to 11 residues. This sample stems from a study of OX40 agonist ivuxolimab in advanced cancers. Background on the study: The patients received agonistic anti-OX40 (CD134) antibody ivuxolimab. Study outcomes and limitations: In general, CD8+ T cells held more expanded clones than CD4+ did, on average.

Sequencing was performed with immunoSEQ multiplex PCR; in TCRdb, only in-frame clones are kept and a portion is missing. The data contain about 62,000 clones, 79% of them singletons. Autoimmune disease history or systemic immunosuppression led to patients being barred. The timepoints at which blood was sampled were baseline, cycle 4 day 1, and cycle 7 day 1. The chain carries TRBV28 and TRBJ2-3, with D uncertain. The sequence was obtained from an adult with an advanced solid tumor such as melanoma, head and neck, liver or kidney cancer. The sequencing here drew on CD4+ or CD8+ T cells sorted from blood, taken in a trial of the OX40 agonist ivuxolimab. The CDR3 reads CASSPKDTQYF. The CDR3 DNA is TGTGCCAGCAGTCCGAAAGATACGCAGTATTTT.